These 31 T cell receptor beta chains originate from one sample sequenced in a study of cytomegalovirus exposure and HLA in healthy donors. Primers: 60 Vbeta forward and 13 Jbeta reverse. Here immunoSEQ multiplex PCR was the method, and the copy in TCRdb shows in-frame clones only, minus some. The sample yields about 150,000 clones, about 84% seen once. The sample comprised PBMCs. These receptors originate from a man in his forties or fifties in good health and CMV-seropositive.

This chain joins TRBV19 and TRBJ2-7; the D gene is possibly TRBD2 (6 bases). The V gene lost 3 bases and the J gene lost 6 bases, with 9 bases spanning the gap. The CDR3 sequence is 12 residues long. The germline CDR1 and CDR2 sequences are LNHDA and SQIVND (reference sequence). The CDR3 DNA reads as TGTGCCAGTAGTATCGGGGGTAGCGAGCAGTACTTC. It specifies CASSIGGSEQYF.

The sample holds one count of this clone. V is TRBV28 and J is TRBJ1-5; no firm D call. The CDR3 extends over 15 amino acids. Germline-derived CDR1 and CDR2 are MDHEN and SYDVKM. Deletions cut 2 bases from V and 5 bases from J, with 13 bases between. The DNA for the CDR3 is TGTGCCAGCAGTTTAAGGAGGGTCCCGGATCAGCCCCAGCATTTT. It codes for CASSLRRVPDQPQHF. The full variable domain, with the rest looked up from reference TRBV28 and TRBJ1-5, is DVKVTQSSRYLVKRTGEKVFLECVQDMDHENMFWYRQDPGLGLRLIYFSYDVKMKEKGDIPEGYSVSREKKERFSLILESASTNQTSMYLCASSLRRVPDQPQHFGDGTRLSIL.

CDR3 in DNA: TGTGCCACGGGGCGGGAGAAGGTAAATGAGCAGTTCTTC. Translation: CATGREKVNEQFF. J is TRBJ2-1 and V is TRBV25-1; TRBD2 matches 7 bases. The ends lost 10 bases at V and 7 bases at J; junction bases unmatched: 10. The germline gives CDR1 MGHDK, CDR2 SYGVNS. This CDR3 has 13 residues.

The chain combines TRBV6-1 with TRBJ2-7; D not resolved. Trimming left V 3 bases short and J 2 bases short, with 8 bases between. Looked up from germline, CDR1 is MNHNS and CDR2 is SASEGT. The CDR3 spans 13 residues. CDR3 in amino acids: CASSEALPYEQYF. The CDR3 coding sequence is TGTGCCAGCAGTGAGGCCCTGCCCTACGAGCAGTACTTC.

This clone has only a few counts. CDR3: CASSSSWGSASYEQYF. The CDR3, as DNA: TGTGCCAGCAGTTCTTCCTGGGGTAGCGCCTCCTACGAGCAGTACTTC. This chain uses TRBV6-5 with TRBJ2-7, with D perhaps TRBD2 (5 bases). This CDR3 region has 16 residues. Trimming took off 4 bases at V and 0 bases at J, with 16 bases between the two ends. From germline, CDR1 is MNHEY and CDR2 SVGAGI.

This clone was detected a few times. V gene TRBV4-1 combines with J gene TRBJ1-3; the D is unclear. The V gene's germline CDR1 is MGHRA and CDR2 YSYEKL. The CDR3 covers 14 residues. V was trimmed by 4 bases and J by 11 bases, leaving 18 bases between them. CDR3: CASSLPGSGKAIYF. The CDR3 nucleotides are TGCGCCAGCAGCCTTCCGGGATCTGGGAAGGCCATATATTTT.

CDR3 sequence reads: CASSYRGVRNTEAFF. The CDR3 nucleotides read TGCGCCAGCAGCTATCGGGGAGTCAGGAACACTGAAGCTTTCTTT. This chain links TRBV5-1 with TRBJ1-1; D call uncertain. The CDR3 totals 15 residues. V lost 3 bases to trimming and J lost 1 base, with 13 bases between them. Germline-derived CDR1 and CDR2 are SGHRS and YFSETQ.

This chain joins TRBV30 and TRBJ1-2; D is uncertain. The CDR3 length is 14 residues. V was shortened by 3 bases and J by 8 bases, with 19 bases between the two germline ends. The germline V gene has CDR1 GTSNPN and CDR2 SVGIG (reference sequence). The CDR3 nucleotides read TGTGCCTGGAGCGTTCAATCTACAGTGCCAGGCTACACCTTC. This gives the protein CAWSVQSTVPGYTF.

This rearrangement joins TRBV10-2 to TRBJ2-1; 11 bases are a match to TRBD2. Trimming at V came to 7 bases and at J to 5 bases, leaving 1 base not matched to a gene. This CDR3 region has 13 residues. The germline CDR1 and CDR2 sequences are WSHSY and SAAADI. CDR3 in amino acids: CASKLAGDNEQFF. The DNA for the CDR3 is TGCGCCAGCAAACTAGCGGGGGACAATGAGCAGTTCTTC.

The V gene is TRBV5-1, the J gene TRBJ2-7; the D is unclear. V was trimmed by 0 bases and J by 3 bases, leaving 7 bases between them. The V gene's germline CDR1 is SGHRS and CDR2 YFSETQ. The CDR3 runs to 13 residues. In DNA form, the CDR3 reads TGCGCCAGCAGCTTGGGCGGAAACTACGAGCAGTACTTC. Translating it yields CASSLGGNYEQYF.

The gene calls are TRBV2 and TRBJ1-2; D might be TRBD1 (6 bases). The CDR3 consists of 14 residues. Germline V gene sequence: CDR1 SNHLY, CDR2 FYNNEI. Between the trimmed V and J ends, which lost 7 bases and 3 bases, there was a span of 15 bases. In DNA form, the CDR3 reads TGTGCCAGCATCCGGGGCCCAGGGGACTATGGCTACACCTTC. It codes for CASIRGPGDYGYTF.

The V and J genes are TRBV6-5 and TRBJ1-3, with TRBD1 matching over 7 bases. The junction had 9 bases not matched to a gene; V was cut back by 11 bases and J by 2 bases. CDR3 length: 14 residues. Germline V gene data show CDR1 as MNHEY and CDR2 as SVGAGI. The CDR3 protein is CAGRQGNPGNTIYF. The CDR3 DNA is TGTGCCGGACGACAGGGAAACCCTGGAAACACCATATATTTT.

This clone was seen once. The CDR3 loop is CASSQERGGYTDTQYF. The CDR3 DNA is TGCGCCAGCAGCCAAGAGCGGGGGGGTTACACAGATACGCAGTATTTT. The J gene is TRBJ2-3, the V gene TRBV4-1; 9 nucleotides line up with TRBD2. Trimming at V came to 0 bases and at J to 2 bases, leaving 3 bases not matched to a gene. This CDR3 comprises 16 residues. Germline V gene lookup returns CDR1 MGHRA and CDR2 YSYEKL.

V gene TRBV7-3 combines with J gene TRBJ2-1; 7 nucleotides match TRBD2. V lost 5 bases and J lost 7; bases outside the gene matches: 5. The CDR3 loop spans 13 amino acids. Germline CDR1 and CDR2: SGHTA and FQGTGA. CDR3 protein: CASSLGLVNEQFF. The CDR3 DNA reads TGTGCCAGCAGCCTCGGACTAGTAAATGAGCAGTTCTTC.

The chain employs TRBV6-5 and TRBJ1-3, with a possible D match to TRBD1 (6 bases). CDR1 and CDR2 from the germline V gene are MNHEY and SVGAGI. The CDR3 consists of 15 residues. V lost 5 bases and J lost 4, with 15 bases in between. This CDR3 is CASSPVTGFGNTIYF. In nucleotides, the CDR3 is TGTGCCAGCAGTCCTGTAACAGGGTTCGGAAACACCATATATTTT.

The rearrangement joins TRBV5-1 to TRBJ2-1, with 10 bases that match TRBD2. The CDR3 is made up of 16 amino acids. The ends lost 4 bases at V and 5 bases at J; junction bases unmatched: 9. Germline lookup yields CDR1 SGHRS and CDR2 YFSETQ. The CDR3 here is CASSGGSGRVNNEQFF. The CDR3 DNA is TGCGCCAGCAGCGGCGGCAGCGGGAGGGTTAACAATGAGCAGTTCTTC.

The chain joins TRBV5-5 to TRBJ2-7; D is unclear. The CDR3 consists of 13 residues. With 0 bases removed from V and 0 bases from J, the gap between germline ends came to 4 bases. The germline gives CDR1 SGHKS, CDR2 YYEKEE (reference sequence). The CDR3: CASSLGSSYEQYF. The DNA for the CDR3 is TGTGCCAGCAGCTTGGGTAGCTCCTACGAGCAGTACTTC.

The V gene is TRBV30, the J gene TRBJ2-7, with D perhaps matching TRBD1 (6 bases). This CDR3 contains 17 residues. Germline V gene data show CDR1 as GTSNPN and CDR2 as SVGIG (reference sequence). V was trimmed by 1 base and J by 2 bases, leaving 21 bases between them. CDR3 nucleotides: TGTGCCTGGAGTGCCCGCCACCAGACAGGCCGACCCTACGAGCAGTACTTC. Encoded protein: CAWSARHQTGRPYEQYF.

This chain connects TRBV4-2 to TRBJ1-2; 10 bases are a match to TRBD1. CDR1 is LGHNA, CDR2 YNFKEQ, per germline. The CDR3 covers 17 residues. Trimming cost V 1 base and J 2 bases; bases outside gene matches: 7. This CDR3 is CASSQAGTGAENYGYTF. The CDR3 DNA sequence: TGTGCCAGCAGCCAAGCGGGGACAGGGGCCGAGAACTATGGCTACACCTTC.

The chain's CDR3 is CASGFSGGGGGYTF. CDR3 in DNA: TGTGCTAGTGGTTTCTCAGGGGGCGGTGGTGGCTACACCTTC. This chain uses TRBV12-5 with TRBJ1-2, with TRBD1 matching 8 bases. The CDR3 covers 14 residues. V was pared by 3 bases and J by 7 bases, with 7 bases of the junction left unmatched. Germline CDR1 reads LGHNT; CDR2 reads FRNRAP.

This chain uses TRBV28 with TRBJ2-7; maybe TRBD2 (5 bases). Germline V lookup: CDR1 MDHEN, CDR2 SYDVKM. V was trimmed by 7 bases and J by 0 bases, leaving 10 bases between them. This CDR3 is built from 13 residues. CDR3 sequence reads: CASNGENSYEQYF. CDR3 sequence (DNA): TGTGCCAGCAACGGGGAAAACTCCTACGAGCAGTACTTC.

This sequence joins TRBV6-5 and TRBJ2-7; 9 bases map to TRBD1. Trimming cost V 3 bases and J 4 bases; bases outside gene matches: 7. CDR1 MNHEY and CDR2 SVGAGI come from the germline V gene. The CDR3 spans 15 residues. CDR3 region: CASSYQGQGMYEQYF. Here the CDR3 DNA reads TGTGCCAGCAGTTATCAGGGACAGGGAATGTACGAGCAGTACTTC.

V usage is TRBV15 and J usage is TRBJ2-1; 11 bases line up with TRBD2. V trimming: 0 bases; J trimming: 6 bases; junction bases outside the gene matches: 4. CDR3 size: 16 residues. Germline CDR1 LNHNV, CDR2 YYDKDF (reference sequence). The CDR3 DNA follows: TGTGCCACCAGCAGAGAACTAGCGGGAGAGGTCAATGAGCAGTTCTTC. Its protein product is CATSRELAGEVNEQFF.

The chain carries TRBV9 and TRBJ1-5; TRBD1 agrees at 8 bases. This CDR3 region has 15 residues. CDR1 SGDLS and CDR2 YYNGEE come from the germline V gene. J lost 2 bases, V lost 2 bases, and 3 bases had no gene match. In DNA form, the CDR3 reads TGTGCCAGCAGCGTTGGGACAGGCGGCAATCAGCCCCAGCATTTT. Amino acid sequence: CASSVGTGGNQPQHF.

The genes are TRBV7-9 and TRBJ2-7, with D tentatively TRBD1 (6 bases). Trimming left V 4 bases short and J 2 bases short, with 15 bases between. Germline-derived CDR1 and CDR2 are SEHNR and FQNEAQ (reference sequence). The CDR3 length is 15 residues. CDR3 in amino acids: CASSSSGTHTYEQYF. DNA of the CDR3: TGTGCCAGCAGCTCCTCCGGGACACACACCTACGAGCAGTACTTC.

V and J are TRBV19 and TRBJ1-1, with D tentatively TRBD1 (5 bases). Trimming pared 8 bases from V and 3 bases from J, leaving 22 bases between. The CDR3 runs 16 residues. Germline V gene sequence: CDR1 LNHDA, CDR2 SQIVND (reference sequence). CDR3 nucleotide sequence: TGTGCCAGTGAGGCCGTCGGGGTGGGAGGGGACACTGAAGCTTTCTTT. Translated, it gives CASEAVGVGGDTEAFF. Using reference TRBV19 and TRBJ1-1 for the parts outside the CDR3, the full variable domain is DGGITQSPKYLFRKEGQNVTLSCEQNLNHDAMYWYRQDPGQGLRLIYYSQIVNDFQKGDIAEGYSVSREKKESFPLTVTSAQKNPTAFYLCASEAVGVGGDTEAFFGQGTRLTVV.

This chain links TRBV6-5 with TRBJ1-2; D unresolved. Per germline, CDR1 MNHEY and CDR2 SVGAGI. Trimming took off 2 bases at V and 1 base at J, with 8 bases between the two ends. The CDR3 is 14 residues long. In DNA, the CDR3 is TGTGCCAGCAGTTACCCAGGATATAACTATGGCTACACCTTC. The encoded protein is CASSYPGYNYGYTF.

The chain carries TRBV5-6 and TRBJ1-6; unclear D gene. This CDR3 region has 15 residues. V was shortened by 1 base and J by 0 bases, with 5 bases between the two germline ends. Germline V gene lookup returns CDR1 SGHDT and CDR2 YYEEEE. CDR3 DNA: TGTGCCAGCAGCTTGCGGAGCTCCTATAATTCACCCCTCCACTTT. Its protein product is CASSLRSSYNSPLHF. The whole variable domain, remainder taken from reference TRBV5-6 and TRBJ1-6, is DAGVTQSPTHLIKTRGQQVTLRCSPKSGHDTVSWYQQALGQGPQFIFQYYEEEERQRGNFPDRFSGHQFPNYSSELNVNALLLGDSALYLCASSLRSSYNSPLHFGNGTRLTVT.

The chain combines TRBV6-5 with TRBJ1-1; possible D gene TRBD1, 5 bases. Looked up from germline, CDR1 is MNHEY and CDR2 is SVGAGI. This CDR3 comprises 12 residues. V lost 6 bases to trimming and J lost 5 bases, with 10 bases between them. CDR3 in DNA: TGTGCCAGCAGGGGGCGTGGAACTGAAGCTTTCTTT. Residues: CASRGRGTEAFF.

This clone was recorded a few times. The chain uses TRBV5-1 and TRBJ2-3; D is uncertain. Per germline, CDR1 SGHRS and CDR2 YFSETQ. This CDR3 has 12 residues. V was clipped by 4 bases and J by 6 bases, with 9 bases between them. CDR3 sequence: CASSLTVDTQYF. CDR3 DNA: TGCGCCAGCAGCCTTACAGTGGATACGCAGTATTTT.

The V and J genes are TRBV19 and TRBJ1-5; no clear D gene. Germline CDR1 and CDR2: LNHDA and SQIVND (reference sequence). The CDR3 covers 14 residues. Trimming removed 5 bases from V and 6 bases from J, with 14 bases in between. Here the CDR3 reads CASSLGGRSQPQHF. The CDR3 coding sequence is TGTGCCAGTAGTTTAGGAGGGAGGAGTCAGCCCCAGCATTTT.